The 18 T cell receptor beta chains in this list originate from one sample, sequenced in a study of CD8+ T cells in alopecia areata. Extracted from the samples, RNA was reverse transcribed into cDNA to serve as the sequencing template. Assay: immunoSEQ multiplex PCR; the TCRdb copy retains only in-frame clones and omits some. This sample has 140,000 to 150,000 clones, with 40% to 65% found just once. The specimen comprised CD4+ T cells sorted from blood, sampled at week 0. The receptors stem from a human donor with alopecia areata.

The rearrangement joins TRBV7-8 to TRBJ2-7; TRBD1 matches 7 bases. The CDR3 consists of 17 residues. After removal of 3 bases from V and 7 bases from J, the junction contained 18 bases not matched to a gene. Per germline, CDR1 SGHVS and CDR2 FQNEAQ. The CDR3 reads CASSLQGGAAVKREQYF. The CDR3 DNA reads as TGTGCCAGCAGCTTGCAAGGGGGCGCAGCGGTAAAGAGGGAGCAGTACTTC.

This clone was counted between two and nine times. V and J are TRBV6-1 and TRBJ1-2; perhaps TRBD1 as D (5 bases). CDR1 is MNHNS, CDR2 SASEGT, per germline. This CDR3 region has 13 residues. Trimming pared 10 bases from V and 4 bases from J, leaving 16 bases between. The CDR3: CAMDGVGTYGYTF. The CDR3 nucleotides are TGTGCCATGGACGGTGTTGGGACCTATGGCTACACCTTC.

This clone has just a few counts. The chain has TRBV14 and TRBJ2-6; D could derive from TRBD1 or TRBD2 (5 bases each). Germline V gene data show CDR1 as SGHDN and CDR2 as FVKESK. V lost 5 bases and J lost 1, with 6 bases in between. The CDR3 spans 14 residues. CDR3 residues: CASSWGSGANVLTF. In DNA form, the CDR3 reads TGTGCCAGCAGCTGGGGGTCTGGGGCCAACGTCCTGACTTTC.

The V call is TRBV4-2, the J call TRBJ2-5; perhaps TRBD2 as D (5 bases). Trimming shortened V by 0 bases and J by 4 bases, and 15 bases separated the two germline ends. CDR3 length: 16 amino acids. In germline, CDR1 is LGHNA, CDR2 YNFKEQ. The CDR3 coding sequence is TGTGCCAGCAGCCAAGACTTCGGGTCGGGGTCAGAGACCCAGTACTTC. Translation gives CASSQDFGSGSETQYF.

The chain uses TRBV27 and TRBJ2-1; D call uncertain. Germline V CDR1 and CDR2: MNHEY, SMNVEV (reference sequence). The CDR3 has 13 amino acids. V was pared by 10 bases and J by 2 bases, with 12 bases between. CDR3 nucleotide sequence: TGTGCCACCCGACCGATCGCCTACAATGAGCAGTTCTTC. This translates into CATRPIAYNEQFF.

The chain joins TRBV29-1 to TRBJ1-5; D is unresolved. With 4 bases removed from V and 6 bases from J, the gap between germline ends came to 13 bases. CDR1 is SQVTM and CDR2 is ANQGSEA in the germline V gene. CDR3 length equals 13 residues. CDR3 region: CSVVGRLGQPQHF. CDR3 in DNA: TGCAGCGTTGTCGGCAGGTTGGGTCAGCCCCAGCATTTT.

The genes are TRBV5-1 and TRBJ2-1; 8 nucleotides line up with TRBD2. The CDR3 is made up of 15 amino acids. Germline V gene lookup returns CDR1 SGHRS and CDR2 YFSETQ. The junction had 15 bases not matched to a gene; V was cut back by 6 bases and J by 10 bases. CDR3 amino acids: CASTFEASGLGEQFF. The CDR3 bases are TGCGCCAGCACCTTCGAGGCTAGCGGGCTTGGAGAGCAGTTCTTC.

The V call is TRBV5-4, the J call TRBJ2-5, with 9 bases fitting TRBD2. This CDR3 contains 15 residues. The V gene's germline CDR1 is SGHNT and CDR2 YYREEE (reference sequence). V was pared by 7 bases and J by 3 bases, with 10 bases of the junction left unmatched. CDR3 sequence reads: CASGAGGSGEETQYF. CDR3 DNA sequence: TGTGCCAGCGGAGCGGGAGGATCCGGGGAAGAGACCCAGTACTTC.

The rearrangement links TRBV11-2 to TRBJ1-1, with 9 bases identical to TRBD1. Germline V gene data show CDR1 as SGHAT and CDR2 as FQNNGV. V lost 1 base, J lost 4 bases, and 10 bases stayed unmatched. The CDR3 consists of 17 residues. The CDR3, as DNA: TGTGCCAGCAGCTTAGTCCCGCGCGGGGACAGGGTCACTGAAGCTTTCTTT. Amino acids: CASSLVPRGDRVTEAFF.

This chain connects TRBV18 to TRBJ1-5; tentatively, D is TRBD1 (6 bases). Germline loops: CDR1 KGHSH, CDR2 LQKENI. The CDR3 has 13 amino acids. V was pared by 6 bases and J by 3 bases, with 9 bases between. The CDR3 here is CASSDSDNQPQHF. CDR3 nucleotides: TGTGCCAGCTCGGACAGCGACAATCAGCCCCAGCATTTT.

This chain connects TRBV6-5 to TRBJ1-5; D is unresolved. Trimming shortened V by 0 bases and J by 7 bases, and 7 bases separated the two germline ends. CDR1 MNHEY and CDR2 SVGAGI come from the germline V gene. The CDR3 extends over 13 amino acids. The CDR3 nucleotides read TGTGCCAGCAGTTACTCGAGGCAGCAGCCCCAGCATTTT. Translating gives CASSYSRQQPQHF.

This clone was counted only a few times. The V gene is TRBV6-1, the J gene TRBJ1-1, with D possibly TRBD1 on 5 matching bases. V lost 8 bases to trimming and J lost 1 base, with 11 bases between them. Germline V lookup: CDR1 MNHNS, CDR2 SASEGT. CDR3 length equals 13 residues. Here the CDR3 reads CASVRERNTEAFF. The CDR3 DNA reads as TGTGCCAGCGTCAGGGAAAGGAACACTGAAGCTTTCTTT.

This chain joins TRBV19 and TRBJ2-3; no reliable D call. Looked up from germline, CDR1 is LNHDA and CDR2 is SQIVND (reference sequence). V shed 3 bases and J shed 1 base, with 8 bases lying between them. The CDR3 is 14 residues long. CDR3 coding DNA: TGTGCCAGTAGTATGGGTGGGGGCACAGATACGCAGTATTTT. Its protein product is CASSMGGGTDTQYF.

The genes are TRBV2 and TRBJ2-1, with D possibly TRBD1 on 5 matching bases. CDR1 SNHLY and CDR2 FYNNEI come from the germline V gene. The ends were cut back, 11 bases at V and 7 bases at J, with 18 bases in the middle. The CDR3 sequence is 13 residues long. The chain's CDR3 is CAGDRTPSNEQFF. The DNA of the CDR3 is TGTGCCGGAGACCGGACACCTTCGAATGAGCAGTTCTTC. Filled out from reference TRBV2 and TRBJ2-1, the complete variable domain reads EPEVTQTPSHQVTQMGQEVILRCVPISNHLYFYWYRQILGQKVEFLVSFYNNEISEKSEIFDDQFSVERPDGSNFTLKIRSTKLEDSAMYFCAGDRTPSNEQFFGPGTRLTVL.

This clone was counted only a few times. In DNA form, the CDR3 reads TGTGCCAGCAATGAAGTCAGGGGTGGGACAGGGATCAATCAGCCCCAGCATTTT. As protein: CASNEVRGGTGINQPQHF. This chain connects TRBV28 to TRBJ1-5; the match to TRBD1 covers 9 bases. J gave up 3 bases and V 7 bases, and 16 bases lay outside the gene matches. This CDR3 spans 18 amino acids. Germline-derived CDR1 and CDR2 are MDHEN and SYDVKM.

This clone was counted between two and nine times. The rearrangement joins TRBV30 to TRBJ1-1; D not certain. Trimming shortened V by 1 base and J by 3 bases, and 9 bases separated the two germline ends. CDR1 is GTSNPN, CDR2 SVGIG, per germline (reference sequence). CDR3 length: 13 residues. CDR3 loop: CAWSAGRDTEAFF. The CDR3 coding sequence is TGTGCCTGGAGTGCTGGGAGGGACACTGAAGCTTTCTTT.

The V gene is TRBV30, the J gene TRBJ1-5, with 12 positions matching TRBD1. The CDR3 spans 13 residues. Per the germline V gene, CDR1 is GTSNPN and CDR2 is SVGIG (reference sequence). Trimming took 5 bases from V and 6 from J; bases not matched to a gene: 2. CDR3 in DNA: TGTGCCTGGGGGACAGGGGGCAGTCAGCCCCAGCATTTT. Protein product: CAWGTGGSQPQHF.

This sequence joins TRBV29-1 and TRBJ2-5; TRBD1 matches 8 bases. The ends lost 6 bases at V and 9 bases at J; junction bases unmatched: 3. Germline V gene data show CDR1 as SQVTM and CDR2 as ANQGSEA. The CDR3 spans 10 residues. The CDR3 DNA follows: TGCAGCGTGCAACAGGGGGCCCAGTACTTC. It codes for CSVQQGAQYF.